A selection of T cell receptor beta chains follows, all from one sample in a study of blood T cell repertoires in COVID-19. Using immunoSEQ multiplex PCR, the repertoire was profiled, and TCRdb retains in-frame clones only, with some absent. The data show tens of thousands of clones, 70% to 90% seen once. Sequences were obtained from peripheral blood. The receptors originated from a man aged 50-59 years with active COVID-19. The CDR3 runs from the conserved cysteine through the conserved F or W. The D gene is left open where the match is weak. Part of the rows lack a size; the others show once, few, many or a class for expanded clones.

NA TRBD2 18 TRBJ2-2 TRBV9 CASSVALLAGGPDGELFF TGTGCCAGCAGCGTAGCCCTATTAGCGGGGGGGCCCGACGGGGAGCTGTTTTTT
NA TRBD1 18 TRBJ1-1 TRBV5-1 CASSLGLQGGWRGTEAFF TGCGCCAGCAGCTTGGGACTACAGGGGGGCTGGAGGGGCACTGAAGCTTTCTTT
NA NA 15 TRBJ2-1 TRBV11-2 CASSSASLFEDEQFF TGTGCCAGCAGCTCGGCTAGCCTATTTGAGGATGAGCAGTTCTTC
once NA 13 TRBJ1-1 TRBV10-3 CAISEDSNTEAFF TGTGCCATCAGTGAGGACAGCAACACTGAAGCTTTCTTT
NA TRBD1 15 TRBJ2-2 TRBV6-5 CASSIQGAPAGELFF TGTGCCAGCAGTATACAGGGGGCCCCGGCCGGGGAGCTGTTTTTT
NA TRBD1 17 TRBJ1-5 TRBV6-2/TRBV6-3 CASSYSAGQASNQPQHF TGTGCCAGCAGTTACTCTGCCGGACAGGCTAGCAATCAGCCCCAGCATTTT
NA TRBD2 15 TRBJ2-7 TRBV7-2 CASSLRASGVYEQYF TGTGCCAGCAGCTTACGGGCTAGCGGAGTCTACGAGCAGTACTTC
once NA 13 TRBJ2-5 TRBV5-1 CASSLQGKETQYF TGCGCCAGCAGCCTTCAGGGGAAAGAGACCCAGTACTTC
few NA 13 TRBJ2-5 TRBV6-5 CASRELVRETQYF TGTGCCAGCAGGGAGCTAGTGCGAGAGACCCAGTACTTC
NA NA 17 TRBJ2-1 TRBV27 CASSLLSAGTSYNEQFF TGTGCCAGCAGTTTACTCTCGGCGGGGACCTCCTACAATGAGCAGTTCTTC
NA NA 16 TRBJ2-2 TRBV18 CASSPRQLANTGELFF TGTGCCAGCTCACCACGGCAGCTAGCGAACACCGGGGAGCTGTTTTTT
few TRBD1 16 TRBJ1-6 TRBV5-4 CASSSRDRGNNSPLHF TGTGCCAGCAGCTCCCGGGACAGGGGAAATAATTCACCCCTCCACTTT
once TRBD2 16 TRBJ2-1 TRBV3-1/TRBV3-2 CASSPTGTSGRNEQFF TGTGCCAGCAGCCCAACCGGGACTAGCGGGAGAAATGAGCAGTTCTTC
NA NA 15 TRBJ1-6 TRBV6-5 CASSRDTSYNSPLHF TGTGCCAGCAGTCGGGACACCTCCTATAATTCACCCCTCCACTTT
NA NA 13 TRBJ1-1 TRBV14 CASSLTRGTEAFF TGTGCCAGCAGCCTGACGAGAGGCACTGAAGCTTTCTTT
NA NA 11 TRBJ2-3 TRBV19 CASSPGDTQYF TGTGCCAGTAGCCCGGGGGATACGCAGTATTTT
NA NA 17 TRBJ1-1 TRBV5-1 CASSLGAGGGRGTEAFF TGCGCCAGCAGCTTGGGGGCGGGCGGGGGGAGAGGGACTGAAGCTTTCTTT
NA TRBD1 15 TRBJ1-2 TRBV19 CASSLIAGTVYGYTF TGTGCCAGTAGTCTGATCGCCGGGACAGTTTATGGCTACACCTTC
NA NA 14 TRBJ1-6 TRBV2 CASRVGGDYSPLHF TGTGCCAGCAGGGTAGGGGGGGACTATTCACCCCTCCACTTT
NA TRBD1 15 TRBJ2-1 TRBV6-2/TRBV6-3 CASSLGTGEHNEQFF TGTGCCAGCAGCCTTGGGACAGGGGAGCACAATGAGCAGTTCTTC
NA NA 12 TRBJ1-1 TRBV9 CASSVGGTEAFF TGTGCCAGCAGCGTAGGCGGGACTGAAGCTTTCTTT
NA TRBD1 14 TRBJ1-6 TRBV6-6 CASSWGQQGVALHF TGTGCCAGCAGTTGGGGTCAACAGGGGGTCGCGCTCCACTTT
NA NA 14 TRBJ2-7 TRBV11-2 CASSLDQGLDEQYF TGTGCCAGCAGCTTAGATCAGGGTTTGGACGAGCAGTACTTC
NA NA 15 TRBJ1-2 TRBV4-3 CASSQGGTVGYGYTF TGCGCCAGCAGCCAGGGGGGGACTGTCGGCTATGGCTACACCTTC
NA NA 13 TRBJ2-5 TRBV29-1 CSVSVAVQETQYF TGCAGCGTTTCGGTAGCGGTCCAAGAGACCCAGTACTTC
NA NA 15 TRBJ2-6 TRBV6-2/TRBV6-3 CASSSDGSGANVLTF TGTGCCAGCAGTTCCGACGGGTCCGGGGCCAACGTCCTGACTTTC
once TRBD2 15 TRBJ2-3 TRBV9 CASSVEAGLTDTQYF TGTGCCAGCAGCGTAGAAGCGGGACTCACAGATACGCAGTATTTT
NA NA 12 TRBJ2-3 TRBV3-1/TRBV3-2 CASSPGTSTQYF TGTGCCAGCAGCCCTGGGACTTCAACGCAGTATTTT
NA TRBD1 17 TRBJ1-6 TRBV5-6 CASSDDRGTSYNSPLHF TGTGCCAGCAGCGACGACAGGGGAACGTCCTATAATTCACCCCTCCACTTT
NA NA 16 TRBJ1-6 TRBV14 CASSPRLAGLNSPLHF TGTGCCAGCAGCCCTAGGTTGGCGGGGCTTAATTCACCCCTCCACTTT
NA NA 15 TRBJ2-2 TRBV18 CASSQVPLNTGELFF TGTGCCAGCTCGCAGGTCCCTTTGAACACCGGGGAGCTGTTTTTT
NA TRBD1 15 TRBJ1-5 TRBV6-5 CASGQGLYSNQPQHF TGTGCCAGCGGACAGGGACTCTATAGCAATCAGCCCCAGCATTTT
NA TRBD1 15 TRBJ1-4 TRBV13 CASRLGTANNEKLFF TGTGCCAGCAGATTAGGGACAGCCAATAATGAAAAACTGTTTTTT